This record covers a single TCR beta chain. These data are taken from a study of T cell responses to AZD1222 COVID-19 vaccine. Produced via immunoSEQ multiplex PCR; TCRdb's table is partial and in-frame only. The repertoire holds approximately 74,000 clones, with about 85% as singletons. The germline CDR1 and CDR2 sequences are SGHVS and FNYEAQ. The CDR3 has 13 amino acids. V trimming: 4 bases; J trimming: 7 bases; junction bases outside the gene matches: 2. Sequencing used peripheral blood, obtained 28 days after the second AZD1222 dose. J is TRBJ1-5 and V is TRBV7-6; 9 positions match TRBD1. The sequence derives from an adult who received the AZD1222 COVID-19 vaccine. CDR3 loop: CASSSDRGQPQHF. The CDR3 DNA reads TGTGCCAGCAGCTCCGACAGGGGGCAGCCCCAGCATTTT.